The clone carrying this TCR beta chain was recorded at least ten times. Its target is unknown. The sample belongs to a study of human T cells and chemical hapten exposure. Study observations and caveats: As the donors had alopecia, their immune response may differ from healthy people's.

The CDR3 length is 13 residues. V was cut by 3 bases and J by 0 bases, with 3 bases left in between. The germline gives CDR1 SQVTM, CDR2 ANQGSEA. For the library, individual cDNA molecules each received unique molecular identifiers. TCRdb called the RACE reads again in MiXCR, with one record for every CDR3 protein. The data hold about 71,000 distinct CDR3 sequences, with 7.5% to 10% observed a single time. Time point specified: patch test 1, 2 weeks after DPC sensitization. As to treatment: therapeutic diphenylcyclopropenone sensitization with weekly scalp DPC. Specimen: whole blood, collected in connection with sensitization to the hapten diphenylcyclopropenone (DPC). The rearrangement uses TRBV29-1 and TRBJ2-6; D unresolved. This TCR was sampled from a woman in her forties with alopecia areata. Some clones in this sample may be carry-over from other donors' samples. The CDR3 DNA reads TGCAGCGTTGAGCCCTCTGGGGCCAACGTCCTGACTTTC. Its protein product is CSVEPSGANVLTF.